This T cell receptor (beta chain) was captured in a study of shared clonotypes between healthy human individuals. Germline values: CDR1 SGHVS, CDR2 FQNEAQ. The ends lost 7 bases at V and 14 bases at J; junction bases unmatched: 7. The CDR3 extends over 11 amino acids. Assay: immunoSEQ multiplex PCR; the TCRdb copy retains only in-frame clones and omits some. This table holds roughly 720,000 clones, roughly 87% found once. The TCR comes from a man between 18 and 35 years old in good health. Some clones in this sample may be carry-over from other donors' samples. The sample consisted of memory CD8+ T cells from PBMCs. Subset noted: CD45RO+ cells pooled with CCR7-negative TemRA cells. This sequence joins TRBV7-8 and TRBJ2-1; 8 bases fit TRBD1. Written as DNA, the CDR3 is TGTGCCAGCACGCCAGGGGGCGGGGAGTTCTTC. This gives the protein CASTPGGGEFF.